The clone carrying this T cell receptor beta chain was detected only a few times. What it binds is unknown. This sample was included in a study of identical twins. All donors were healthy, and all were Caucasian. Study-level points and caveats: Twin-shared out-of-frame alpha sequences showed excess low generation probability. Zero-insertion results could be subject to partial confounding by invariant MAIT and iNKT cells.

V lost 3 bases to trimming and J lost 1 base, with 6 bases between them. The CDR3 sequence is 14 residues long. Per the germline V gene, CDR1 is KGHDR and CDR2 is SFDVKD. A universal primer site arose from template switching, and cDNA bore unique molecular identifiers. TCRdb used MiXCR to reprocess the 5' RACE reads, holding one entry per CDR3 protein. The sample records more than 1.5 million distinct CDR3 sequences, under 35% being singletons. The genes are TRBV24-1 and TRBJ1-5; unclear D gene. The specimen was cord blood. This receptor was identified in a newborn girl in good health. CDR3 bases: TGTGCCACCAGTGATAGCGACAGCAATCAGCCCCAGCATTTT. Translation: CATSDSDSNQPQHF.